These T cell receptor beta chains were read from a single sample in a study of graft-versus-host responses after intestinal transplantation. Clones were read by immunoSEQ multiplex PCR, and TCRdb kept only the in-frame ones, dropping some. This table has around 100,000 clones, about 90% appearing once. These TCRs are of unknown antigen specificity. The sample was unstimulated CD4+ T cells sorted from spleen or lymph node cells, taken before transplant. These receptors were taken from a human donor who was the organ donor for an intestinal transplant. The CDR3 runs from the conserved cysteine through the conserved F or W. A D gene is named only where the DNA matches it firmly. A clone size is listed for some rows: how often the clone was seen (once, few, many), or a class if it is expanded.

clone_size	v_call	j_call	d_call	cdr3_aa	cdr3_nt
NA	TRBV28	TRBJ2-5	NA	CASSLGGGETQYF	TGTGCCAGCAGTTTGGGTGGGGGTGAGACCCAGTACTTC
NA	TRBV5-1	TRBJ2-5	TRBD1	CASSMREGATQETQYF	TGCGCCAGCAGCATGCGCGAGGGGGCGACCCAAGAGACCCAGTACTTC
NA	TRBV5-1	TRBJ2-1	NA	CASSLPGVNEQFF	TGCGCCAGCAGCTTGCCCGGGGTCAATGAGCAGTTCTTC
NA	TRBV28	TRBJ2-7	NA	CASSTLGEQYF	TGTGCCAGCAGTACCTTGGGGGAGCAGTACTTC
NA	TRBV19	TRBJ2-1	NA	CATTGTWESNEQFF	TGTGCCACTACCGGGACATGGGAGTCCAATGAGCAGTTCTTC
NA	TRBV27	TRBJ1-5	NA	CANSPLGGGSYSNQPQHF	TGTGCCAACAGCCCCCTCGGGGGAGGCTCCTATAGCAATCAGCCCCAGCATTTT
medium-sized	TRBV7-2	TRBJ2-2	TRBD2	CASATWGGHTGELFF	TGTGCCAGCGCCACGTGGGGGGGACACACCGGGGAGCTGTTTTTT
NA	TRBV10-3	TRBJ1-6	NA	CAISEGPFSSYNSPLHF	TGTGCCATCAGTGAGGGACCCTTCAGCTCCTATAATTCACCCCTCCACTTT
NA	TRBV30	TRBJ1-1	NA	CAWSLSGGKAFF	TGTGCCTGGAGTTTAAGCGGGGGTAAAGCTTTCTTT
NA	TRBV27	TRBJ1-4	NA	CASSLQGFNEKLFF	TGTGCCAGCAGTTTACAGGGCTTCAATGAAAAACTGTTTTTT
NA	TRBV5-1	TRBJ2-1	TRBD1	CARLTGGACLEQFF	TGCGCCAGACTTACAGGGGGCGCATGCCTTGAGCAGTTCTTC
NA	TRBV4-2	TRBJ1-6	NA	CASSQASLGFGSPLHF	TGTGCCAGCAGCCAAGCGTCATTGGGTTTCGGTTCACCCCTCCACTTT
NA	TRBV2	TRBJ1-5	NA	CASSGEGLQPQHF	TGTGCCAGCAGCGGTGAGGGATTACAGCCCCAGCATTTT
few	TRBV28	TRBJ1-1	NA	CASSLASGTKVNTEAFF	TGTGCCAGCAGTCTCGCATCCGGGACAAAGGTCAACACTGAAGCTTTCTTT
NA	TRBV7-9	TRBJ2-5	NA	CASSSVWTQETQYF	TGTGCCAGCAGCTCTGTGTGGACCCAAGAGACCCAGTACTTC
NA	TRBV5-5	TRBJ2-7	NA	CASSLGGPGAYEQYF	TGTGCCAGCAGCTTAGGGGGGCCGGGAGCCTACGAGCAGTACTTC
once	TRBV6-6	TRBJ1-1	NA	CASSYGESITEAFF	TGTGCCAGCAGTTACGGGGAGAGTATCACTGAAGCTTTCTTT